The rows below give T cell receptor beta chains drawn from one sample of a study of Ad26.COV2.S vaccination and SARS-CoV-2 variants. Data came from immunoSEQ multiplex PCR; TCRdb stores just in-frame clones and leaves some out. There are 350,000 to 400,000 clones in the sample; about nine tenths occur only once, and under 3.5% lies in the top ten. This material consisted of peripheral blood, taken in a trial of Ad26.COV2.S vaccine versus placebo. These receptor sequences come from a person between 18 and 65 years old who received the Ad26.COV2.S COVID-19 vaccine or a placebo. Each CDR3 is given with its conserved first and last residue. D genes are given only for firm matches. Size values are once, few and many counts, or a class for expanded clones, and some rows have none.

V gene,clone size,J gene,D gene,CDR3 protein,CDR3 DNA
TRBV5-1,-,TRBJ1-2,TRBD1,CASSPQGENYGYTF,TGCGCCAGCAGCCCCCAGGGGGAGAACTATGGCTACACCTTC
TRBV4-1,-,TRBJ2-3,TRBD2,CASSPGLAGASRYF,TGCGCCAGCAGCCCGGGACTAGCGGGGGCCTCGAGGTATTTT
TRBV5-1,few,TRBJ2-2,-,CASENTGELFF,TGCGCCAGCGAGAACACCGGGGAGCTGTTTTTT
TRBV5-1,-,TRBJ2-5,-,CASSSPTNPWTQYF,TGCGCCAGCAGCTCCCCCACTAACCCGTGGACCCAGTACTTC
TRBV27,-,TRBJ1-1,TRBD1,CASSLNRGSTEAFF,TGTGCCAGCAGTTTAAACAGGGGAAGCACTGAAGCTTTCTTT
TRBV27,-,TRBJ1-1,-,CASSLQGNTEAFF,TGTGCCAGCAGTTTACAGGGAAACACTGAAGCTTTCTTT
TRBV2,-,TRBJ1-2,TRBD1,CASGGQGAEGYTF,TGTGCCAGCGGGGGACAGGGGGCGGAAGGCTACACCTTC
TRBV5-1,-,TRBJ1-1,TRBD1,CASSGPVAGGPTIANTEAFF,TGCGCCAGCAGCGGCCCGGTCGCAGGGGGCCCAACAATTGCCAACACTGAAGCTTTCTTT
TRBV4-2,-,TRBJ2-2,-,CASSQVGAQAFANTGELFF,TGTGCCAGCAGCCAAGTGGGGGCCCAGGCTTTTGCGAACACCGGGGAGCTGTTTTTT
TRBV4-3,-,TRBJ1-4,TRBD1,CASSPLGQATGTSNEKLFF,TGCGCCAGCAGCCCCCTGGGACAGGCAACTGGGACGTCTAATGAAAAACTGTTTTTT
TRBV7-2,-,TRBJ2-3,TRBD2,CASSLGLTSGGLTDTQYF,TGTGCCAGCAGCTTAGGGTTGACTAGCGGGGGACTCACAGATACGCAGTATTTT
TRBV30,-,TRBJ2-7,-,CAWGREEDYEQYF,TGTGCCTGGGGGAGAGAGGAAGACTACGAGCAGTACTTC
TRBV7-9,-,TRBJ2-7,-,CASSLRGSGDEQYF,TGTGCCAGCAGCCTCCGGGGCTCTGGAGACGAGCAGTACTTC
TRBV11-2,once,TRBJ2-5,TRBD1,CASSDTGDRGAQETQYF,TGTGCCAGCAGCGATACCGGGGACAGGGGGGCCCAAGAGACCCAGTACTTC
TRBV18,-,TRBJ1-1,-,CASSLPGHEAFF,TGTGCCAGCTCACTTCCGGGTCACGAAGCTTTCTTT
TRBV4-1,once,TRBJ2-1,TRBD2,CASSLPGLVSHEQFF,TGCGCCAGCAGCTTACCGGGACTAGTATCCCATGAGCAGTTCTTC
TRBV7-6,-,TRBJ2-3,-,CASSTRRGGTDTQYF,TGTGCCAGCAGCACAAGACGGGGTGGCACAGATACGCAGTATTTT
TRBV7-2,-,TRBJ2-1,-,CASSYFIDSVLDEQFF,TGTGCCAGCAGCTACTTCATTGATAGCGTCTTGGATGAGCAGTTCTTC
TRBV3-1/TRBV3-2,-,TRBJ2-3,-,CASSQEPSLRVDTQYF,TGTGCCAGCAGCCAAGAGCCTAGCCTGAGGGTAGATACGCAGTATTTT
TRBV2,-,TRBJ1-4,-,CASHAISGGQDEKLFF,TGTGCCAGCCACGCAATATCTGGGGGGCAGGATGAAAAACTGTTTTTT
TRBV3-1/TRBV3-2,-,TRBJ2-1,TRBD2,CASSQGLAGDLNNEQFF,TGTGCCAGCAGCCAAGGACTAGCGGGGGACTTAAACAATGAGCAGTTCTTC
TRBV5-1,few,TRBJ1-1,-,CASNPLGQGDTEAFF,TGCGCCAGCAACCCTCTTGGGCAGGGCGACACTGAAGCTTTCTTT
TRBV4-3,once,TRBJ2-1,TRBD2,CASSQDTAGRGDAGNEQFF,TGCGCCAGCAGCCAAGATACAGCGGGGAGGGGCGATGCGGGCAATGAGCAGTTCTTC
TRBV5-6,-,TRBJ1-2,-,CASSPPFETGYTF,TGTGCCAGCAGCCCACCCTTCGAGACGGGCTACACCTTC
TRBV6-6,-,TRBJ1-1,-,CASSYFTGLRETEAFF,TGTGCCAGCAGTTACTTCACGGGACTTAGGGAGACTGAAGCTTTCTTT
TRBV11-2,-,TRBJ2-3,-,CASSLGGDTQYF,TGTGCCAGCAGCTTAGGAGGAGATACGCAGTATTTT
TRBV7-2,-,TRBJ1-1,-,CASSYFGPNTEAFF,TGTGCCAGCAGTTATTTCGGCCCGAACACTGAAGCTTTCTTT
TRBV7-9,once,TRBJ2-2,-,CASSRDAGELFF,TGTGCCAGCAGTAGGGACGCCGGGGAGCTGTTTTTT
TRBV11-2,once,TRBJ2-2,-,CASSSLRGPTGELFF,TGTGCCAGCAGCTCATTACGGGGGCCCACCGGGGAGCTGTTTTTT